Given below is one T cell receptor beta chain in context. No cognate antigen has been identified for it. No qualities accompany the bases; no much larger clone lies one base away. TCRbeta CDR3 regions were amplified from genomic DNA by means of the immunoSEQ Assay, a bias-controlled multiplex PCR. On the study's bioinformatics: Within the assay, amplification of reference gene primers was used to estimate how many nucleated cells each sample contained. To quantify the absolute abundance of each unique TCRbeta CDR3 rearrangement, sequence reads were collapsed and filtered. Productive Simpson clonality was computed per sample as the square root of Simpson's diversity index over productive rearrangements. TCRdb stores this immuneACCESS table with in-frame sequences only. Part of the clones is absent; in the studies checked, under half of the shortfall reflects unresolved V genes, and no reason is known for the rest. V, J and clone size are those of that table, while D and trimming were read from the DNA. This sample has roughly 46,000 clones in its table, and around four fifths of those were observed once. The ten largest account for 6.5% to 9% of the sample.

This sample stems from a study of blood T cell repertoires in COVID-19 (TCRdb year 2020). With respect to the entire study: Collaborator samples came from the United States, Italy and Spain and covered acute and convalescent phases of COVID-19. The prospective study material was composed of cDNA or gDNA derived from T cells, B-cell-depleted T cells, or PBMCs. The dataset comprised deeply sampled blood TCRbeta repertoires from subjects exposed to, actively infected with, or recovered from COVID-19. The repertoires were made available in a free public database intended to serve as a resource for research on the immune response to SARS-CoV-2. The samples were drawn from two sources: the first 160 participants of the ongoing ImmuneRACE study, and 1,000 to 1,500 subjects contributed by 6 global collaborators. Sample metadata almost always included a de-identified subject ID, COVID-19 status, age in years and sex. HLA class I and class II types, where available, came from metadata supplied by the sample provider rather than from assay-based typing. What the study reported, not specific to this receptor: The amount of clinical and demographic metadata varied by source and participant and was provided uncurated.

Whole blood was collected in K2EDTA tubes by collaborating institutions according to the institutions' own protocols. For TCRbeta analysis, collaborators shipped samples in one of three forms: frozen whole blood, isolated PBMCs, or DNA extracted from either of those sample types. The germline V gene (reference sequence) specifies LGHDT as CDR1 and YNNKEL as CDR2. Counted from cysteine to phenylalanine, this CDR3 has 15 amino acids. This entry keeps only the CDR3 DNA: 45 bases, framed from base 1. Trimming removed 5 bases from V and 0 bases from J, leaving 13 bases between the germline ends. The V gene is TRBV3-1 (or the pseudogene TRBV3-2) and the J gene is TRBJ1-2, and possibly TRBD1, on 5 matching bases. Sequenced material: peripheral blood. This receptor was identified in a man aged 55 to 70 with active COVID-19. For the CDR3, the sequence is CASSFRQYPNYGYTF. The DNA sequence follows: TGTGCCAGCAGCTTCCGACAGTACCCTAACTATGGCTACACCTTC.